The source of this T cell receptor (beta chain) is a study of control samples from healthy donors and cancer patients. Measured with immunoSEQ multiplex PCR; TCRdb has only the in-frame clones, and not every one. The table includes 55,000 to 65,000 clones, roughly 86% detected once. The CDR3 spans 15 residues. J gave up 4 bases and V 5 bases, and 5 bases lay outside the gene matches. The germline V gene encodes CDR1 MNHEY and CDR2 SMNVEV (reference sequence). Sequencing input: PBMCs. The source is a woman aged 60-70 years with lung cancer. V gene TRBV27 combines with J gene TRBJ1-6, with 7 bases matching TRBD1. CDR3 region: CASSIETGYNSPLHF. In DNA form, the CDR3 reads TGTGCCAGCAGTATTGAGACAGGGTATAATTCACCCCTCCACTTT.